This T cell receptor (beta chain) comes out of a study of CD8 T cells in ankylosing spondylitis. Whole-study findings and limits: There was a TCR beta motif, made of eight highly homologous variants, that appeared characteristic of ankylosing spondylitis blood.

Turning to this clonotype: Its target is not known.

Using its own MiXCR run on the 5' RACE reads, TCRdb lists one record per CDR3 protein. The data contain 700,000 or so distinct CDR3 sequences, 15% to 20% of them singletons. The sequence came from a male donor with ankylosing spondylitis. The sample comprised blood, either unsorted or a sorted T cell fraction (not recorded which).

The CDR3 loop reads CASSYQVLTGELFF. CDR3 coding DNA: TGCGCCAGCAGCTACCAGGTCCTGACCGGGGAGCTGTTTTTT. V and J are TRBV5-1 and TRBJ2-2; D gene ambiguous. Germline V lookup: CDR1 SGHRS, CDR2 YFSETQ. The CDR3 totals 14 residues. The V end lost 3 bases, the J end lost 5 bases, and 11 bases lay between the germline ends. The variable domain in full, completed from reference TRBV5-1 and TRBJ2-2, reads KAGVTQTPRYLIKTRGQQVTLSCSPISGHRSVSWYQQTPGQGLQFLFEYFSETQRNKGNFPGRFSGRQFSNSRSEMNVSTLELGDSALYLCASSYQVLTGELFFGEGSRLTVL.